What follows are 24 T cell receptor beta chains derived from one specimen sequenced in a study of blood T cell repertoires in COVID-19 (TCRdb year 2020). The library relied on the immunoSEQ multiplex PCR assay. In TCRdb, the immuneACCESS table is reduced to in-frame sequences with V and J assigned. These tables do not hold every clone; where another copy was compared, an unresolved V gene accounts for under half, and the others remain unexplained. The sample table contains about 230,000 clones; only one count was recorded for approximately 90% of them. Roughly 2.6% of the sample lies in the top ten. Sequencing was done on a sample of peripheral blood. All receptors come from a man aged 25 to 45 with COVID-19, enrolled during active disease.

This clone was observed once. The chain links TRBV30 to TRBJ2-7; D is undetermined. CDR3 length: 13 residues. V was clipped by 5 bases and J by 1 base, with 12 bases between them. Germline-derived CDR1 and CDR2 are GTSNPN and SVGIG (reference sequence). Written as DNA, the CDR3 is TGTGCCTGGGCCCCTGGCCTGTCCTACGAGCAGTACTTC. Amino acid sequence: CAWAPGLSYEQYF.

The chain has TRBV10-3 and TRBJ1-1, with TRBD1 matching over 8 bases. The length of the CDR3 is 16 residues. Trimming at V came to 2 bases and at J to 0 bases, leaving 5 bases not matched to a gene. From germline, CDR1 is ENHRY and CDR2 SYGVKD. The CDR3 DNA reads as TGTGCCATCAGTGAGGGACAGGGTGGAGTGAACACTGAAGCTTTCTTT. Amino acids: CAISEGQGGVNTEAFF.

This clone was counted only a few times. The genes are TRBV10-3 and TRBJ1-4; D perhaps matches TRBD1 (5 bases). The CDR3 totals 13 residues. Trimming cost V 10 bases and J 4 bases, with 13 bases left between them. Germline CDR1 is ENHRY and CDR2 is SYGVKD. Written as DNA, the CDR3 is TGTGCCACCGCGGAGGGGATTAATGAAAAACTGTTTTTT. The encoded protein is CATAEGINEKLFF.

The rearrangement links TRBV5-1 to TRBJ2-1, with D unresolved. The germline V gene encodes CDR1 SGHRS and CDR2 YFSETQ. Trimming pared 2 bases from V and 6 bases from J, leaving 12 bases between. The CDR3 loop spans 14 amino acids. CDR3 amino acids: CASSLPGSSNEQFF. Here the CDR3 DNA reads TGCGCCAGCAGCTTACCCGGGTCCAGCAATGAGCAGTTCTTC.

The chain uses TRBV18 and TRBJ2-1; 7 bases agree with TRBD2. This CDR3 comprises 15 residues. The V segment lost 3 bases and the J segment 4 bases; nucleotides outside the gene matches: 6. Germline V lookup: CDR1 KGHSH, CDR2 LQKENI. CDR3 coding DNA: TGTGCCAGCTCACCCACTACTAGCGAGTACAATGAGCAGTTCTTC. Amino acid sequence: CASSPTTSEYNEQFF.

The V and J genes are TRBV27 and TRBJ2-7; 7 bases map to TRBD1. J gave up 3 bases and V 4 bases, and 3 bases lay outside the gene matches. CDR1 MNHEY and CDR2 SMNVEV come from the germline V gene (reference sequence). The CDR3 is made up of 13 amino acids. DNA for the CDR3: TGTGCCAGCAGTTATCGGGACAGCTACGAGCAGTACTTC. It yields the protein CASSYRDSYEQYF.

The rearrangement joins TRBV24-1 to TRBJ2-1; 9 nucleotides match TRBD2. Looked up from germline, CDR1 is KGHDR and CDR2 is SFDVKD. CDR3 length equals 18 residues. V dropped 1 base and J dropped 7; count of bases not matched to a gene: 13. Written as DNA, the CDR3 is TGTGCCACCAGTGATTTAGCCTGGGAGGCGGGGGGGCGGAATGAGCAGTTCTTC. Translation: CATSDLAWEAGGRNEQFF.

The rearrangement uses TRBV7-9 and TRBJ1-2; 8 bases fit TRBD1. The CDR3 has 13 residues. Unmatched junction bases numbered 3, after V lost 1 base and J lost 8 bases. Germline V lookup: CDR1 SEHNR, CDR2 FQNEAQ (reference sequence). The CDR3 reads CASSLEQGVGYTF. As DNA, the CDR3 is TGTGCCAGCAGCTTAGAACAGGGGGTAGGCTACACCTTC. The whole variable domain, remainder taken from reference TRBV7-9 and TRBJ1-2, is DTGVSQNPRHKITKRGQNVTFRCDPISEHNRLYWYRQTLGQGPEFLTYFQNEAQLEKSRLLSDRFSAERPKGSFSTLEIQRTEQGDSAMYLCASSLEQGVGYTFGSGTRLTVV.

V and J are TRBV6-5 and TRBJ2-2, with 11 bases aligning to TRBD1. This CDR3 has 15 amino acids. Looked up from germline, CDR1 is MNHEY and CDR2 is SVGAGI. J gave up 4 bases and V 6 bases, and 4 bases lay outside the gene matches. CDR3 region: CASRDRGHSTGELFF. CDR3 bases: TGTGCCAGCAGGGACAGGGGGCATAGCACCGGGGAGCTGTTTTTT.

This chain joins TRBV9 and TRBJ2-7, with a weak D call TRBD1 (6 bases). Germline V gives CDR1 SGDLS, CDR2 YYNGEE. Deletions cut 1 base from V and 5 bases from J, with 10 bases between. This CDR3 comprises 13 residues. The chain's CDR3 is CASSVMDSHEQYF. The CDR3 DNA follows: TGTGCCAGCAGCGTAATGGACAGTCACGAGCAGTACTTC.

The V gene is TRBV6-5, the J gene TRBJ1-1, with D possibly being TRBD1 (6 bases). The germline V gene has CDR1 MNHEY and CDR2 SVGAGI. V shed 11 bases and J shed 3 bases, with 16 bases lying between them. The CDR3 has 13 residues. The CDR3 DNA follows: TGTGCCTTGATAGGGGGGGAACACACTGAAGCTTTCTTT. This gives the protein CALIGGEHTEAFF.

V usage is TRBV2 and J usage is TRBJ2-1; D may be TRBD2 (5 bases). The V and J ends lost 0 bases and 0 bases respectively, with 6 bases between them. The CDR3 is made up of 15 amino acids. Per the germline V gene, CDR1 is SNHLY and CDR2 is FYNNEI. The CDR3 nucleotides read TGTGCCAGCAGTGAAGCGGGGAGCTCCTACAATGAGCAGTTCTTC. It encodes CASSEAGSSYNEQFF.

Remarks on this clone: The junction does not match germline at one end; this may be a read error. The V and J genes are TRBV19 and TRBJ2-1, with 9 bases identical to TRBD1. This CDR3 contains 18 residues. The V gene's germline CDR1 is LNHDA and CDR2 SQIVND (reference sequence). The CDR3: CASSIPGGGQGLMNGQFF. DNA for the CDR3: TGTGCCAGTAGTATCCCGGGCGGGGGACAGGGTCTCATGAATGGGCAGTTCTTC.

The chain combines TRBV14 with TRBJ2-1; 8 nucleotides agree with TRBD2. Germline trimming cut 1 base from V and 8 bases from J; bases unmatched to any gene: 7. The germline V gene has CDR1 SGHDN and CDR2 FVKESK. This CDR3 is built from 15 residues. The CDR3 sequence: CASSQVGLGVYEQFF. DNA for the CDR3: TGTGCCAGCAGCCAAGTGGGACTAGGGGTGTATGAGCAGTTCTTC.

The chain uses TRBV5-5 and TRBJ2-1; D perhaps matches TRBD2 (6 bases). The ends were cut back, 2 bases at V and 10 bases at J, with 10 bases in the middle. Germline-derived CDR1 and CDR2 are SGHKS and YYEKEE (reference sequence). This CDR3 is built from 12 residues. The chain's CDR3 is CASSFGGDEQFF. Here the CDR3 DNA reads TGTGCCAGCAGCTTCGGAGGGGACGAGCAGTTCTTC.

The chain links TRBV2 to TRBJ1-1; D gene unclear. The CDR3 spans 13 residues. The germline V gene has CDR1 SNHLY and CDR2 FYNNEI. The V gene lost 7 bases and the J gene lost 1 base, with 10 bases spanning the gap. CDR3 sequence reads: CASTTTENTEAFF. CDR3 in DNA: TGTGCCAGCACTACGACTGAGAACACTGAAGCTTTCTTT.

The rearrangement uses TRBV15 and TRBJ1-1, with 8 bases lining up with TRBD1. The CDR3 runs to 20 residues. J lost 2 bases, V lost 4 bases, and 21 bases had no gene match. Germline V gene sequence: CDR1 LNHNV, CDR2 YYDKDF (reference sequence). CDR3 DNA sequence: TGTGCCACCAGCAAAATAGACAGGGGATTCATCACAAATTCAAACACTGAAGCTTTCTTT. This gives the protein CATSKIDRGFITNSNTEAFF.

V gene TRBV6-4 combines with J gene TRBJ2-7; D possibly corresponds to TRBD1 (5 bases). This CDR3 spans 13 amino acids. The germline V and J ends were trimmed by 5 bases and 4 bases, with 12 bases remaining between them. In germline, CDR1 is MRHNA, CDR2 SNTAGT. The CDR3 loop is CASSFDQGYEQYF. Here the CDR3 DNA reads TGTGCCAGCAGTTTTGATCAGGGTTACGAGCAGTACTTC.

The chain couples TRBV19 to TRBJ1-5, with D hard to call. This CDR3 has 16 residues. The V and J ends lost 3 bases and 1 base respectively, with 13 bases between them. The germline CDR1 and CDR2 sequences are LNHDA and SQIVND (reference sequence). CDR3 sequence reads: CASSISGGPSNQPQHF. The CDR3 bases are TGTGCCAGTAGTATCTCGGGAGGGCCAAGCAATCAGCCCCAGCATTTT.

The chain links TRBV28 to TRBJ1-4; TRBD1 is a possible D gene (5 bases). The length of the CDR3 is 12 residues. V lost 3 bases, J lost 9 bases, and 8 bases lay in between. Germline CDR1 reads MDHEN; CDR2 reads SYDVKM. For the CDR3, the DNA is TGTGCCAGCAGTTTTGACAGTCAAAAACTGTTTTTT. Translated: CASSFDSQKLFF.

V gene TRBV30 combines with J gene TRBJ2-7; possible D gene TRBD1, 5 bases. Trimming removed 5 bases at V and 3 bases at J, with 20 bases between. The CDR3 runs 15 residues. Germline CDR1 reads GTSNPN; CDR2 reads SVGIG (reference sequence). The CDR3 nucleotides are TGTGCCTGGGCACGAATGGGGCGGAATTGCTACGAGCAGTACTTC. This codes for CAWARMGRNCYEQYF.

The chain uses TRBV6-2 or TRBV6-3 and TRBJ2-3, with D uncertain. This CDR3 is built from 13 residues. Germline CDR1 MNHEY, CDR2 SVGEGT. Trimming pared 5 bases from V and 2 bases from J, leaving 8 bases between. CDR3 amino acids: CASSTGPTDTQYF. The DNA for the CDR3 is TGTGCCAGCAGTACCGGTCCCACAGATACGCAGTATTTT.

The chain has TRBV7-2 and TRBJ1-1; D is possibly TRBD1 (6 bases). CDR1 and CDR2 from the germline V gene are SGHTA and FQGNSA. The CDR3 is 14 residues long. Trimming took 5 bases from V and 4 from J, leaving 14 bases between them. The CDR3 coding sequence is TGTGCCAGCAGCCCACAGGGCAGGGCCACTGAAGCTTTCTTT. Protein product: CASSPQGRATEAFF.

The rearrangement links TRBV10-3 to TRBJ2-1, with TRBD2 identical over 7 bases. The germline V gene encodes CDR1 ENHRY and CDR2 SYGVKD. The CDR3 totals 17 residues. V shed 4 bases, J shed 2 bases, and the junction held 11 bases outside the gene matches. In nucleotides, the CDR3 is TGTGCCATCAGTGTTGCCCCTAGCGGAGATCCCTACAATGAGCAGTTCTTC. It is translated as CAISVAPSGDPYNEQFF.